This note documents a single TCR beta chain sequence. The record originates from a study of CD8+ T cells in alopecia areata. The V end lost 1 base, the J end lost 3 bases, and 19 bases lay between the germline ends. Germline-derived CDR1 and CDR2 are MGHRA and YSYEKL. This CDR3 is 18 amino acids long. Treatment: oral pan-JAK inhibitor, 5-10 mg twice daily. Following RNA extraction, reverse transcription yielded cDNA that acted as the sequencing template. Sequencing used immunoSEQ multiplex PCR; TCRdb keeps in-frame clones, though not all of them. The profile shows 130,000 to 150,000 clones, roughly 80% of them singletons.

The chain uses TRBV4-1 and TRBJ2-1, with a weak D call TRBD1 (6 bases). The source was CD8+ T cells sorted from blood, collected at week 4, from a patient treated with tofacitinib. The clonotype originates from a human donor with alopecia areata. CDR3 bases: TGCGCCAGCAGCCAAGTCTCCGGACAGACTACATTCTACAATGAGCAGTTCTTC. Translating gives CASSQVSGQTTFYNEQFF.